Below, 17 T cell receptor beta chains from the same sample are listed, as sequenced in a study of early T cells in non-severe SARS-CoV-2 infection. TCRdb itself ran the 5' RACE reads through MiXCR, one entry per CDR3 protein. The top ten clones hold 5% to 6.5% of a sample with around 46,000 distinct CDR3 sequences, roughly 5.7% of them seen once. Sequences were derived from whole blood, sampled at baseline. The receptors shown here come from an adult who was a healthcare worker with PCR-confirmed SARS-CoV-2 infection or an uninfected control (not recorded which).

Regarding this clonotype: A much larger clone differs from this one at a single base, so this may be a read error. The rearrangement links TRBV5-1 to TRBJ1-4; D might be TRBD1 (5 bases). This CDR3 is 14 amino acids long. Germline CDR1 is SGHRS and CDR2 is YFSETQ. CDR3 nucleotide sequence: TGCGTCAGCAGCCCGACAGTAACTAATGAAAAACTGTTTTTT. This translates into CVSSPTVTNEKLFF. Full variable domain (missing parts from reference TRBV5-1 and TRBJ1-4): KAGVTQTPRYLIKTRGQQVTLSCSPISGHRSVSWYQQTPGQGLQFLFEYFSETQRNKGNFPGRFSGRQFSNSRSEMNVSTLELGDSALYLCVSSPTVTNEKLFFGSGTQLSVL.

There are many counts of this clonotype. This chain joins TRBV7-6 and TRBJ2-1, with D unresolved. V lost 5 bases, J lost 5 bases, and 10 bases lay in between. The CDR3 consists of 13 residues. Per the germline V gene, CDR1 is SGHVS and CDR2 is FNYEAQ. CDR3 nucleotides: TGTGCCAGCAGCCTTGGGCTAGACAATGAGCAGTTCTTC. It encodes CASSLGLDNEQFF. Full variable domain (remainder filled in from reference TRBV7-6 and TRBJ2-1): GAGVSQSPRYKVTKRGQDVALRCDPISGHVSLYWYRQALGQGPEFLTYFNYEAQQDKSGLPNDRFSAERPEGSISTLTIQRTEQRDSAMYRCASSLGLDNEQFFGPGTRLTVL.

CDR3 nucleotides: TGTGCCAGCGGCCCTATCCTGGGAGGCTCCTACAATGAGCAGTTCTTC. Translated: CASGPILGGSYNEQFF. The rearrangement uses TRBV7-8 and TRBJ2-1, with D maybe TRBD2 (6 bases). CDR1 is SGHVS and CDR2 is FQNEAQ in the germline V gene. This CDR3 is 16 amino acids long. V was shortened by 8 bases and J by 0 bases, with 17 bases between the two germline ends.

This clonotype was picked up many times. The rearrangement uses TRBV19 and TRBJ2-7; TRBD1 matches at 11 bases. The CDR3 loop spans 14 amino acids. CDR1 and CDR2 (germline): LNHDA, SQIVND (reference sequence). J was trimmed by 2 bases and V by 3 bases; bases with no gene match: 0. The CDR3 reads CASSMGQGAYEQYF. DNA of the CDR3: TGTGCCAGTAGTATGGGACAGGGGGCCTACGAGCAGTACTTC. The whole variable domain, remainder taken from reference TRBV19 and TRBJ2-7, is DGGITQSPKYLFRKEGQNVTLSCEQNLNHDAMYWYRQDPGQGLRLIYYSQIVNDFQKGDIAEGYSVSREKKESFPLTVTSAQKNPTAFYLCASSMGQGAYEQYFGPGTRLTVT.

This clonotype appeared many times. V and J are TRBV7-2 and TRBJ1-2; 10 positions match TRBD1. CDR3 length: 15 amino acids. Trimming at V came to 6 bases and at J to 6 bases, leaving 10 bases not matched to a gene. Germline CDR1 is SGHTA and CDR2 is FQGNSA. CDR3 DNA: TGTGCCAGCAGAAGTACCGGGACAGGGGAAGATGGCTACACCTTC. Its protein is CASRSTGTGEDGYTF.

V usage is TRBV28 and J usage is TRBJ2-6, with 7 bases lining up with TRBD2. The V and J ends lost 2 bases and 2 bases, in that order; junction bases with no gene match: 0. The CDR3 totals 15 residues. Germline CDR1 MDHEN, CDR2 SYDVKM. Here the CDR3 DNA reads TGTGCCAGCAGTTTAGCGGGGGCTGGGGCCAACGTCCTGACTTTC. Its protein product is CASSLAGAGANVLTF. Full variable domain (remainder filled in from reference TRBV28 and TRBJ2-6): DVKVTQSSRYLVKRTGEKVFLECVQDMDHENMFWYRQDPGLGLRLIYFSYDVKMKEKGDIPEGYSVSREKKERFSLILESASTNQTSMYLCASSLAGAGANVLTFGAGSRLTVL.

The rearrangement joins TRBV2 to TRBJ1-1; D is perhaps TRBD1 (6 bases). The V end was cut by 7 bases, the J end by 1 base, with 16 bases between. Germline V gene lookup returns CDR1 SNHLY and CDR2 FYNNEI. This CDR3 is 15 amino acids long. CDR3 DNA: TGTGCCAGCACGGCGATCGGACAGACGAACACTGAAGCTTTCTTT. Translating gives CASTAIGQTNTEAFF.

J is TRBJ1-5 and V is TRBV18; D is unresolved. There are 16 residues in the CDR3. Germline assignment: CDR1 KGHSH and CDR2 LQKENI. Trimming cost V 0 bases and J 10 bases, with 19 bases left between them. In DNA form, the CDR3 reads TGTGCCAGCTCACCACCGCTCTTCCCCAACAGCAGACCCCAGCATTTT. It yields the protein CASSPPLFPNSRPQHF.

This clonotype showed up just a few times. J is TRBJ1-2 and V is TRBV11-2, with no clear D. V gave up 5 bases and J gave up 1 base, with 14 bases separating them. This CDR3 region has 15 residues. Germline values: CDR1 SGHAT, CDR2 FQNNGV. The CDR3 sequence: CASSPSSSFNYGYTF. The CDR3 region has the DNA TGTGCCAGCAGCCCCTCTTCCAGCTTTAACTATGGCTACACCTTC.

This clonotype was counted at least ten times. The chain links TRBV2 to TRBJ2-1, with TRBD2 matching over 9 bases. The germline CDR1 and CDR2 sequences are SNHLY and FYNNEI. CDR3 length: 15 amino acids. V shed 8 bases and J 9 bases; nucleotides not matched to a gene: 14. Here the CDR3 reads CASQVRTSEVGEQFF. The CDR3 nucleotides read TGTGCCAGCCAAGTGAGGACTAGCGAAGTGGGTGAGCAGTTCTTC.

This clonotype showed up many times. This chain links TRBV20-1 with TRBJ1-2; no firm D call. V was trimmed by 2 bases and J by 6 bases, leaving 13 bases between them. CDR1 is DFQATT, CDR2 SNEGSKA, per germline (reference sequence). This CDR3 is 13 amino acids long. CDR3 protein: CSARPDGVHGYTF. CDR3 DNA: TGCAGTGCTAGACCCGACGGGGTTCATGGCTACACCTTC.

As concerns this clonotype: A much larger clone is a single base away; this may be a read error. CDR3: CASSFLRGSTETLYF. The CDR3 bases are TGTGCCAGCAGTTTTCTCAGGGGTTCTACAGAGACCCTGTACTTC. The chain recombines TRBV28 with TRBJ2-5, with D tentatively TRBD1 (6 bases). CDR1 is MDHEN and CDR2 is SYDVKM in the germline V gene. This CDR3 has 15 amino acids.

This clonotype was found a few times. This CDR3 is CASSSNLRTESYEQYF. The CDR3 DNA follows: TGCGCCAGCAGCTCGAATTTGAGGACAGAGTCCTACGAGCAGTACTTC. The chain combines TRBV5-1 with TRBJ2-7; TRBD1 is a possible D gene (6 bases). Per the germline V gene, CDR1 is SGHRS and CDR2 is YFSETQ. The CDR3 sequence is 16 residues long. V was clipped by 3 bases and J by 1 base, with 17 bases between them.

This clonotype was seen many times. The chain employs TRBV7-7 and TRBJ1-1; D not resolved. The CDR3 sequence is 14 residues long. Trimming removed 2 bases at V and 4 bases at J, with 11 bases between. Germline assignment: CDR1 SSHAT and CDR2 FNYEAQ (reference sequence). The chain's CDR3 is CASSLSLRATEAFF. CDR3 nucleotides: TGTGCCAGCAGCTTATCTCTCCGGGCCACTGAAGCTTTCTTT.

Ten or more counts support this clonotype. This chain uses TRBV20-1 with TRBJ1-2; 7 bases fit TRBD1. Germline loops: CDR1 DFQATT, CDR2 SNEGSKA (reference sequence). Germline trimming cut 8 bases from V and 2 bases from J; bases unmatched to any gene: 14. The CDR3 consists of 15 residues. The CDR3 loop is CSTPMGAGQNYGYTF. The CDR3 DNA reads as TGCAGTACACCTATGGGTGCGGGACAGAACTATGGCTACACCTTC.

This clonotype was picked up many times. The CDR3 DNA is TGTGCCAGTACGCAACAGGGGAGGAACACTGAAGCTTTCTTT. Translation gives CASTQQGRNTEAFF. The gene calls are TRBV19 and TRBJ1-1, with 7 bases aligning to TRBD1. CDR1 and CDR2 from the germline V gene are LNHDA and SQIVND (reference sequence). This CDR3 has 14 amino acids. V shed 7 bases, J shed 1 base, and the junction held 6 bases outside the gene matches.

This clonotype came up many times. The genes are TRBV12-3 or TRBV12-4 and TRBJ1-1; D unclear. V was clipped by 0 bases and J by 1 base, with 6 bases between them. The CDR3 runs 14 residues. CDR3 nucleotides: TGTGCCAGCAGTTTAGCGAGAAGGAACACTGAAGCTTTCTTT. It yields the protein CASSLARRNTEAFF.